This T cell receptor (beta chain) originates from a study of blood T cells in healthy people across ages. Study-wide context: When template switching was applied, about one barcoded beta molecule was captured per two T cells.

Study outcomes and limitations: More naive CD4+ cells and higher diversity were found in long-lived than in aged donors.

A J-beta primer mix and a sample-barcoded 5' primer were used in a second PCR of about 6 to 12 cycles. Every cDNA molecule bore a tag from a template-switch adaptor containing 12 random nucleotides. TCRdb called the 5' RACE reads again in MiXCR, with one record for every CDR3 protein. The sample carries about 570,000 distinct CDR3 sequences, approximately 30% recorded once. Per germline, CDR1 SGHDT and CDR2 YYEEEE. The CDR3 has 14 residues. Between the trimmed V and J ends, which lost 3 bases and 5 bases, there was a span of 14 bases. Individuals who donated were healthy Caucasians from Russia aged roughly 6 to 100. This clonotype was found a few times. What it recognizes is unknown.

The chain links TRBV5-6 to TRBJ2-5; D is possibly TRBD2 (6 bases). The clonotype comes from a woman aged 70-85 years in good health. The source material was blood. In nucleotides, the CDR3 is TGTGCCAGCAGCTCCGTACGGGGGTTGGAGACCCAGTACTTC. This encodes CASSSVRGLETQYF.